This passage covers 25 T cell receptor beta chains from one sample sequenced in a study of blood T cell repertoires in COVID-19. Sequenced by immunoSEQ multiplex PCR; TCRdb stores in-frame clones only, minus some. The data show some 350,000 clones, around nine tenths seen once. What was sequenced was peripheral blood. These receptors all come from a human donor in a cohort sampled during active COVID-19.

V is TRBV5-4 and J is TRBJ2-5, with TRBD2 identical over 9 bases. Germline V lookup: CDR1 SGHNT, CDR2 YYREEE (reference sequence). This CDR3 is 17 amino acids long. The V gene end was trimmed by 0 bases and the J gene end by 5 bases; junction bases not matched to a gene: 11. The CDR3 coding sequence is TGTGCCAGCAGCTTGGGTCAGACTCTAGCGGGGAGGGAGACCCAGTACTTC. Encoded protein: CASSLGQTLAGRETQYF.

The chain is built from TRBV11-2 and TRBJ2-1, with 11 bases fitting TRBD1. With 6 bases clipped from V and 6 bases from J, the junction kept 7 bases outside the gene matches. Germline lookup yields CDR1 SGHAT and CDR2 FQNNGV. The CDR3 spans 15 residues. CDR3 sequence reads: CASRRPGTGGNEQFF. The CDR3 region has the DNA TGTGCCAGCAGGCGCCCCGGGACAGGGGGCAATGAGCAGTTCTTC.

The V and J genes are TRBV30 and TRBJ2-5, with 11 bases that match TRBD2. Trimming cost V 2 bases and J 5 bases; bases outside gene matches: 7. The germline V gene encodes CDR1 GTSNPN and CDR2 SVGIG (reference sequence). CDR3 size: 15 residues. The CDR3 sequence is CAWSPLAGGWETQYF. CDR3 bases: TGTGCCTGGAGTCCTCTAGCGGGGGGATGGGAGACCCAGTACTTC.

This chain connects TRBV5-1 to TRBJ1-4; no clear D. With 0 bases removed from V and 3 bases from J, the gap between germline ends came to 12 bases. There are 16 residues in the CDR3. Germline CDR1 and CDR2: SGHRS and YFSETQ. The CDR3 loop reads CASSLGRREANEKLFF. The CDR3 bases are TGCGCCAGCAGCTTGGGGCGGAGGGAGGCTAATGAAAAACTGTTTTTT.

This clone was counted only a few times. The rearrangement links TRBV3-1 (or the pseudogene TRBV3-2) to TRBJ1-3; D remains ambiguous. This CDR3 contains 12 residues. CDR1 and CDR2 (germline): LGHDT, YNNKEL (reference sequence). V was trimmed by 5 bases and J by 6 bases, leaving 8 bases between them. The CDR3 DNA follows: TGTGCCAGCAGCACCTACTCAAACACCATATATTTT. Its protein is CASSTYSNTIYF.

A few counts support this clone. The chain links TRBV15 to TRBJ2-5; 9 bases are a match to TRBD2. CDR3 size: 18 residues. Trimming at V came to 5 bases and at J to 4 bases, leaving 17 bases not matched to a gene. Germline assignment: CDR1 LNHNV and CDR2 YYDKDF (reference sequence). The CDR3 DNA follows: TGTGCCACCAGCGTGGACACGCGAATAGCGGGAGCAGGAGAGACCCAGTACTTC. Translating gives CATSVDTRIAGAGETQYF.

This clone was observed a single time. The CDR3: CASSSNRARLNIQYF. In DNA, the CDR3 is TGTGCCAGCAGCTCGAACAGGGCCCGCCTAAACATTCAGTACTTC. V usage is TRBV25-1 and J usage is TRBJ2-4; tentatively, D is TRBD1 (6 bases). Germline V lookup: CDR1 MGHDK, CDR2 SYGVNS. The CDR3 runs 15 residues. Between the trimmed V and J ends, which lost 6 bases and 6 bases, there was a span of 18 bases.

This chain connects TRBV6-5 to TRBJ1-1; tentative D call: TRBD1 (6 bases). Trimming cost V 6 bases and J 6 bases, with 17 bases left between them. Looked up from germline, CDR1 is MNHEY and CDR2 is SVGAGI. The CDR3 extends over 14 amino acids. Here the CDR3 DNA reads TGTGCCAGCAGGATAACAGGGTTACAGGCTGAAGCTTTCTTT. This encodes CASRITGLQAEAFF.

The rearrangement joins TRBV19 to TRBJ1-5, with 9 bases fitting TRBD1. The CDR3 contains 16 residues. V lost 4 bases and J lost 2; bases outside the gene matches: 6. Germline V CDR1 and CDR2: LNHDA, SQIVND (reference sequence). As DNA, the CDR3 is TGTGCCAGTAGTAACTACCGGACAGGGGGCAATCAGCCCCAGCATTTT. The encoded protein is CASSNYRTGGNQPQHF.

This clone was counted a single time. The chain has TRBV30 and TRBJ1-3; possible D gene TRBD1, 6 bases. This CDR3 spans 16 amino acids. CDR1 and CDR2 from the germline V gene are GTSNPN and SVGIG (reference sequence). The V end lost 0 bases, the J end lost 2 bases, and 14 bases lay between the germline ends. CDR3: CAWSVGTRIPGNTIYF. DNA of the CDR3: TGTGCCTGGAGTGTCGGGACACGCATTCCTGGAAACACCATATATTTT.

The V gene is TRBV5-5, the J gene TRBJ1-1, with no clear D. V shed 4 bases and J shed 6 bases, with 13 bases lying between them. The CDR3 consists of 13 residues. The germline V gene has CDR1 SGHKS and CDR2 YYEKEE (reference sequence). The CDR3 region is CASSPYGGAEAFF. Written as DNA, the CDR3 is TGTGCCAGCAGCCCCTACGGAGGTGCTGAAGCTTTCTTT.

The gene calls are TRBV3-1 (or the pseudogene TRBV3-2) and TRBJ2-3; the D gene is possibly TRBD2 (5 bases). Per germline, CDR1 LGHDT and CDR2 YNNKEL (reference sequence). The V and J ends lost 5 bases and 6 bases respectively, with 9 bases between them. The CDR3 is 12 residues long. The CDR3 loop is CASSGRGDTQYF. The CDR3 DNA follows: TGTGCCAGCAGCGGGAGAGGGGATACGCAGTATTTT.

The genes are TRBV29-1 and TRBJ1-4; TRBD1 matches at 7 bases. The V gene end was trimmed by 7 bases and the J gene end by 5 bases; junction bases not matched to a gene: 7. The CDR3 loop spans 13 amino acids. Germline V gene lookup returns CDR1 SQVTM and CDR2 ANQGSEA. The DNA of the CDR3 is TGCAGCGCTTGGGACAGATCAAATGAAAAACTGTTTTTT. It specifies CSAWDRSNEKLFF.

The CDR3 DNA is TGCGCCAGCAGCCAAGACAGTATGAACACTGAAGCTTTCTTT. Amino acids: CASSQDSMNTEAFF. This chain connects TRBV4-1 to TRBJ1-1; D remains ambiguous. CDR3 length: 14 residues. Per germline, CDR1 MGHRA and CDR2 YSYEKL. Trimming removed 0 bases at V and 0 bases at J, with 5 bases between.

The rearrangement uses TRBV27 and TRBJ1-5; 7 bases align to TRBD1. Germline CDR1 reads MNHEY; CDR2 reads SMNVEV (reference sequence). CDR3 length: 15 amino acids. J lost 8 bases, V lost 3 bases, and 10 bases had no gene match. CDR3 sequence reads: CASSLSQGVLEPQHF. CDR3 in DNA: TGTGCCAGCAGTTTGAGTCAGGGGGTTCTAGAGCCCCAGCATTTT.

The gene calls are TRBV30 and TRBJ2-3; 7 positions agree with TRBD1. The J segment lost 1 base and the V segment lost 4 bases, leaving 8 bases of the junction unmatched. The CDR3 has 15 residues. Per germline, CDR1 GTSNPN and CDR2 SVGIG (reference sequence). The CDR3 bases are TGTGCCTGGATGGGCAGGGGGTCTCGCACAGATACGCAGTATTTT. Translation gives CAWMGRGSRTDTQYF. The variable domain in full, completed from reference TRBV30 and TRBJ2-3, reads SQTIHQWPATLVQPVGSPLSLECTVEGTSNPNLYWYRQAAGRGLQLLFYSVGIGQISSEVPQNLSASRPQDRQFILSSKKLLLSDSGFYLCAWMGRGSRTDTQYFGPGTRLTVL.

This chain uses TRBV11-2 with TRBJ1-1; 10 nucleotides align to TRBD1. Per germline, CDR1 SGHAT and CDR2 FQNNGV. This CDR3 contains 16 residues. The V segment lost 4 bases and the J segment 0 bases; nucleotides outside the gene matches: 5. The CDR3 loop is CASSYTGTGVNTEAFF. The CDR3, as DNA: TGTGCCAGCAGCTACACCGGGACAGGGGTGAACACTGAAGCTTTCTTT.

This chain joins TRBV7-6 and TRBJ2-1, with 9 bases aligning to TRBD2. The CDR3 extends over 21 amino acids. Per the germline V gene, CDR1 is SGHVS and CDR2 is FNYEAQ. V lost 9 bases, J lost 7 bases, and 31 bases stayed unmatched. DNA for the CDR3: TGTGCCAGGGCGTCTCCCGGGGGCTATGGCGGGAGGGCCCCCCAACCTAATGAGCAGTTCTTC. Protein: CARASPGGYGGRAPQPNEQFF.

The chain links TRBV14 to TRBJ2-3, with D maybe TRBD1 (5 bases). The CDR3 runs to 14 residues. Deletions cut 8 bases from V and 4 bases from J, with 16 bases between. The germline V gene encodes CDR1 SGHDN and CDR2 FVKESK. In DNA, the CDR3 is TGTGCCAGCGCCTCAGGGTACGGCGCAGATACGCAGTATTTT. Its protein is CASASGYGADTQYF.

A remark on this clone: The same CDR3 can be traced to other DNA sequences in this sample. The rearrangement links TRBV5-1 to TRBJ2-1; D gene unclear. Trimming removed 0 bases at V and 5 bases at J, with 6 bases between. Germline CDR1 SGHRS, CDR2 YFSETQ. This CDR3 has 13 amino acids. The CDR3 coding sequence is TGCGCCAGCAGCTTGGGAGGTGACAATGAGCAGTTCTTC. Residues: CASSLGGDNEQFF.

The chain is built from TRBV2 and TRBJ2-7, with TRBD1 matching over 8 bases. J gave up 0 bases and V 6 bases, and 13 bases lay outside the gene matches. CDR1 and CDR2 (germline): SNHLY, FYNNEI. CDR3 length: 17 residues. CDR3 residues: CASRGFERQGTSYEQYF. CDR3 coding DNA: TGTGCCAGCAGGGGTTTCGAGAGACAGGGGACCTCCTACGAGCAGTACTTC.

The V and J genes are TRBV30 and TRBJ2-5, with 9 bases fitting TRBD1. There are 12 residues in the CDR3. Per the germline V gene, CDR1 is GTSNPN and CDR2 is SVGIG (reference sequence). The chain's CDR3 is CAAGTGKETQYF. CDR3 DNA sequence: TGTGCTGCGGGGACAGGGAAAGAGACCCAGTACTTC.

This sequence joins TRBV5-6 and TRBJ2-7; 8 nucleotides agree with TRBD2. V shed 4 bases, J shed 2 bases, and the junction held 8 bases outside the gene matches. CDR1 and CDR2 from the germline V gene are SGHDT and YYEEEE. The length of the CDR3 is 15 residues. CDR3 coding DNA: TGTGCCAGCAGCCGGGAGGGGGGGTCGGCCTACGAGCAGTACTTC. Translating it yields CASSREGGSAYEQYF. The variable domain in full, with the rest retrieved from reference TRBV5-6 and TRBJ2-7, is DAGVTQSPTHLIKTRGQQVTLRCSPKSGHDTVSWYQQALGQGPQFIFQYYEEEERQRGNFPDRFSGHQFPNYSSELNVNALLLGDSALYLCASSREGGSAYEQYFGPGTRLTVT.

CDR3 nucleotides: TGTGCCAGCAGTCCCACCTCGGGGACCCAGTACTTC. Protein sequence: CASSPTSGTQYF. The gene calls are TRBV6-6 and TRBJ2-5; D is uncertain. Trimming shortened V by 5 bases and J by 7 bases, and 11 bases separated the two germline ends. Germline V CDR1 and CDR2: MNHNY, SVGAGI (reference sequence). The CDR3 contains 12 residues.

The CDR3 nucleotides are TGTGCCAGCAGTTTAGTAGCTCAGGGGGGCTACACCTTC. This codes for CASSLVAQGGYTF. V usage is TRBV12-3 or TRBV12-4 and J usage is TRBJ1-2; maybe TRBD1 (6 bases). The CDR3 runs 13 residues. The V end was cut by 1 base, the J end by 8 bases, with 11 bases between.